The present T cell receptor beta chain was sequenced within a study of blood T cells in healthy people across ages. Study-level results: As age increased, TCR beta diversity per million T cells fell in a roughly linear fashion. Underestimates were what the diversity estimates from one million T cells were considered to be.

Primed by a sample-barcoded 5' primer and a J-beta primer mix, a second PCR proceeded for about 6 to 12 cycles. TCRdb ran MiXCR on the 5' RACE reads and lists one entry per CDR3 protein. Of roughly 720,000 distinct CDR3 sequences listed, about 48% are singletons. To note about this clonotype: No antigen is known for it.

The receptor was isolated from a man older than 75 in good health. The sequenced sample consisted of blood.

The CDR3 loop is CASSVDRGRTDTQYF. In nucleotides, the CDR3 is TGTGCCAGCAGCGTAGATCGGGGACGCACAGATACGCAGTATTTT. This chain connects TRBV9 to TRBJ2-3; D assignment may be TRBD1 or TRBD2 (5 bases each). Trimming took 0 bases from V and 1 from J, leaving 9 bases between them. The V gene's germline CDR1 is SGDLS and CDR2 YYNGEE. The CDR3 extends over 15 amino acids. The whole variable domain, filled in from reference TRBV9 and TRBJ2-3, reads DSGVTQTPKHLITATGQRVTLRCSPRSGDLSVYWYQQSLDQGLQFLIQYYNGEERAKGNILERFSAQQFPDLHSELNLSSLELGDSALYFCASSVDRGRTDTQYFGPGTRLTVL.